The sequence of this T cell receptor (beta chain) was determined in a study of T cell repertoires in urothelial bladder cancer. The overall study: Of roughly 12 resected lesions, a few were cT2 or greater.

This clone has a handful of counts. The CDR3 consists of 15 residues. Trimming cost V 2 bases and J 4 bases; bases outside gene matches: 5. The germline gives CDR1 ENHRY, CDR2 SYGVKD. TCRdb keeps only in-frame clones here, not all; method: immunoSEQ multiplex PCR. In the table there are almost 9,000 clones, roughly 50% of which are singletons. The sample consisted of tumor-infiltrating cells from bladder cancer. The clonotype comes from a human donor with urothelial carcinoma. The chain couples TRBV10-3 to TRBJ2-1; 7 positions match TRBD1. The CDR3 region is CAISETGVLYNEQFF. The CDR3 bases are TGTGCCATCAGTGAGACAGGGGTTTTATACAATGAGCAGTTCTTC.